Listed below are T cell receptor beta chains from one sample, sequenced in a study of T cells in localized non-small cell lung cancer. Sequencing used immunoSEQ multiplex PCR; TCRdb keeps in-frame clones, though not all of them. The repertoire holds a few thousand clones, 25% seen once, with approximately 8% in the top ten. The material was lung tumor tissue, obtained before any cancer treatment. These receptors came from a male donor older than 55 with stage I lung adenocarcinoma. Each CDR3 is given with its conserved first and last residue. Each record gives: V gene, clone size, J gene, CDR3 length, D gene, CDR3 DNA, CDR3 protein. A D gene is named only where the DNA matches it firmly. Size tells how often a clone was seen (once, few, many) or the class of an expanded clone, and some rows leave it out.

>TRBV19|.|TRBJ2-5|15|.
TGTGCCAGTAGTATAGGCGGGGGCAACCAAGAGACCCAGTACTTC
CASSIGGGNQETQYF
>TRBV11-3|few|TRBJ1-2|15|TRBD1
TGTGCCAGCAGCTTGCTACGGACAGGAAACAATGGCTACACCTTC
CASSLLRTGNNGYTF
>TRBV7-2|.|TRBJ1-1|14|.
TGTGCCAGCAGACCGGACAGTTCGAACACTGAAGCTTTCTTT
CASRPDSSNTEAFF
>TRBV10-3|medium-sized|TRBJ1-1|16|.
TGTGCCATCAGTGAGTCCCGGGGACTCATGAACACTGAAGCTTTCTTT
CAISESRGLMNTEAFF
>TRBV11-3|few|TRBJ1-5|15|TRBD1
TGTGCCAGCAGCTTAGGTGGCCAGGGGGCCCAGCCCCAGCATTTT
CASSLGGQGAQPQHF
>TRBV1|medium-sized|TRBJ2-7|15|.
TGCGCCAGCAGCCAACTGATTGACACCACCTACGAGCAGTACTTC
CASSQLIDTTYEQYF
>TRBV19|.|TRBJ2-5|14|.
TGTGCCAGTAGTGAGGGACACCTGGGGGAGACCCAGTACTTC
CASSEGHLGETQYF
>TRBV11-3|few|TRBJ2-3|17|TRBD2
TGTGCCAGCAGCCAAGGAGATCGGCGGGGGGAATTAGATACGCAGTATTTT
CASSQGDRRGELDTQYF
>TRBV11-3|many|TRBJ1-6|15|TRBD1
TGTGCCAGCAGCGCAAACAGGGGTTCGAATTCACCCCTCCACTTT
CASSANRGSNSPLHF
>TRBV11-3|few|TRBJ2-2|16|.
TGTGCCAGCAGCAGGGACCCAGAAGCGAACACCGGGGAGCTGTTTTTT
CASSRDPEANTGELFF
>TRBV19|.|TRBJ2-2|14|TRBD1
TGTGCCAGTAGTTCGCGACAGGGTACCGGGGAGCTGTTTTTT
CASSSRQGTGELFF
>TRBV9|.|TRBJ1-1|15|TRBD1
TGTGCCAGCAGCGCGCAGGGGGGAGTCGGCACTGAAGCTTTCTTT
CASSAQGGVGTEAFF
>TRBV18|.|TRBJ1-2|15|.
TGTGCCAGCTCACCAAACGGGGGGGAAGACTTTGGCTACACCTTC
CASSPNGGEDFGYTF
>TRBV11-3|medium-sized|TRBJ2-1|15|.
TGTGCCAGCAGCCCAGGGGGCGGGGGGCTGAATGAGCAGTTCTTC
CASSPGGGGLNEQFF
>TRBV11-3|few|TRBJ2-7|16|.
TGTGCCAGCAGCGGGGTTGGGTCGGGACACCAATACGAGCAGTACTTC
CASSGVGSGHQYEQYF
>TRBV11-3|medium-sized|TRBJ1-2|14|.
TGTGCCAGCAGCACAAACGGGCTCCCCGGGGGCTACACCTTC
CASSTNGLPGGYTF
>TRBV19|medium-sized|TRBJ1-1|13|.
TGTGCCAGTAGTATTAGGGGGACCGCTGAAGCTTTCTTT
CASSIRGTAEAFF
>TRBV18|.|TRBJ2-2|16|.
TGTGCCAGCTCCCAAGTGGGAGGTGCGGACACCGGGGAGCTGTTTTTT
CASSQVGGADTGELFF
>TRBV5-1|few|TRBJ2-5|18|TRBD2
TGCGCCAGCAGCCAAGAAAGACTAGCGGGGGGGCTTCGAGAGACCCAGTACTTC
CASSQERLAGGLRETQYF
>TRBV7-1|.|TRBJ2-1|16|TRBD2
TGTGCCAGCAGCTTAAGCCCGAGGGGCGGGGGTAATGAGCAGTTCTTC
CASSLSPRGGGNEQFF
>TRBV30|few|TRBJ2-2|14|TRBD1
TGTGCCTGGAGTGCAGGGACAGCCACCGGGGAGCTGTTTTTT
CAWSAGTATGELFF
>TRBV11-3|many|TRBJ2-5|17|TRBD2
TGTGCCAGCAGCTTGGATCTAGCGGGACGGGTATCCGAGACCCAGTACTTC
CASSLDLAGRVSETQYF
>TRBV10-2|.|TRBJ2-3|16|TRBD1
TGCGCCAGCAGTGATGCACAGGGGCTGAGCACAGATACGCAGTATTTT
CASSDAQGLSTDTQYF
>TRBV11-3|.|TRBJ2-1|17|TRBD2
TGTGCCAGCAGCTCGTTACTAGCGGTGAGCTCCTACAATGAGCAGTTCTTC
CASSSLLAVSSYNEQFF
>TRBV9|.|TRBJ2-7|16|TRBD2
TGTGCCAGCAGCCATCCTGGACTAGCGGGGGGCTACGAGCAGTACTTC
CASSHPGLAGGYEQYF
>TRBV6-8|few|TRBJ1-1|13|.
TGTGCCAGCAGGGGACTTTTAAACACTGAAGCTTTCTTT
CASRGLLNTEAFF
>TRBV9|few|TRBJ1-4|15|TRBD1
TGTGCCAGCACTGAGAGACAGGGCAGTGGTGAAAAACTGTTTTTT
CASTERQGSGEKLFF
>TRBV11-3|once|TRBJ1-5|15|.
TGTGCCAGCAGCTTAGAGGGGGGGGCGCATCAGCCCCAGCATTTT
CASSLEGGAHQPQHF
>TRBV6-8|.|TRBJ1-4|14|.
TGTGCCAGCAGCCACGGGGGGGCCAAGGAAAAACTGTTTTTT
CASSHGGAKEKLFF
>TRBV10-3|.|TRBJ2-7|12|.
TGTGCCAGCGGCCAGAAGATATACGAGCAGTACTTC
CASGQKIYEQYF
>TRBV28|few|TRBJ2-7|17|TRBD2
TGTGCCAGCAGTAGAGGGGCCGGGGGGGCCTCAGCCTACGAGCAGTACTTC
CASSRGAGGASAYEQYF
>TRBV1|.|TRBJ2-1|18|.
TGCGCCAGCAGCGGAACTAGCGGGGGGGCCCGATCTTACAATGAGCAGTTCTTC
CASSGTSGGARSYNEQFF
>TRBV11-3|.|TRBJ2-1|15|.
TGTGCCAGCAGCTTGTGGGGGAGCTCCTACAATGAGCAGTTCTTC
CASSLWGSSYNEQFF
>TRBV7-6|.|TRBJ1-5|14|.
TGTGCCAGCAGCTTAGCGCGCGGGGATCAGCCCCAGCATTTT
CASSLARGDQPQHF
>TRBV5-1|.|TRBJ2-7|16|TRBD2
TGCGCCAGCAGCTTGGCCCCGGGACTAGAGCAATACGAGCAGTACTTC
CASSLAPGLEQYEQYF
>TRBV30|.|TRBJ1-5|15|TRBD1
TGTGCCTGGAGTGTACCGACAGGGGAAGTACGACCCCAGCATTTT
CAWSVPTGEVRPQHF
>TRBV11-3|many|TRBJ2-5|17|TRBD2
TGTGCCAGCAGCTCCCTAGCGGGAGGCAACCTAATAGTGACCCAGTACTTC
CASSSLAGGNLIVTQYF
>TRBV11-3|medium-sized|TRBJ2-2|16|.
TGTGCCAGCAGCCCGAATGTCGGCACGAACACCGGGGAGCTGTTTTTT
CASSPNVGTNTGELFF
>TRBV7-5|.|TRBJ1-5|15|.
TGTGCCAGCAGCCAAAGGTGGGGGCCCAATCAGCCCCAGCATTTT
CASSQRWGPNQPQHF
>TRBV6-8|.|TRBJ1-4|14|TRBD1
TGTGCCAGCAGTGACAGGGCGGGGTATGAAAAACTGTTTTTT
CASSDRAGYEKLFF
>TRBV28|.|TRBJ1-2|13|.
TGTGCCAGCAGTTCCTACGGGACTAAAGGCTACACCTTC
CASSSYGTKGYTF
>TRBV14|.|TRBJ2-7|16|TRBD1
TGTGCCAGCAGCCCTTTCTTGGGACAGGGGGCCTACGAGCAGTACTTC
CASSPFLGQGAYEQYF
>TRBV29-1|.|TRBJ1-2|13|.
TGCAGCGCCGGACCTGAAGGCTCCTCTGGCTACACCTTC
CSAGPEGSSGYTF
>TRBV5-1|once|TRBJ1-1|15|.
TGCGCCAGCAGCTTGGAGGGCCAGGACTTCCCTGAAGCTTTCTTT
CASSLEGQDFPEAFF
>TRBV11-3|.|TRBJ2-3|14|TRBD2
TGTGCCAGCAGCAATAGCGGGGCCACAGATACGCAGTATTTT
CASSNSGATDTQYF
>TRBV19|few|TRBJ1-1|13|.
TGTGCCAGTAGTATCCGGACAAACTATGAAGCTTTCTTT
CASSIRTNYEAFF
>TRBV11-3|.|TRBJ1-6|15|TRBD1
TGTGCCAGCAGACCCCGGACAGGGGGCTACTCACCCCTCCACTTT
CASRPRTGGYSPLHF
>TRBV6-8|.|TRBJ2-5|16|.
TGTGCCAGCAGCCATCCAAGGGGGGCCGGCCGGGAGACCCAGTACTTC
CASSHPRGAGRETQYF
>TRBV6-8|.|TRBJ2-2|18|TRBD2
TGTGCCAGCAGTTACTCGGGTCTAGCGGGGCAGAACACCGGGGAGCTGTTTTTT
CASSYSGLAGQNTGELFF
>TRBV16|few|TRBJ2-6|16|TRBD1
TGTGCCAGCAGCCAAACAGGGGCGAGGGGGGCCAACGTCCTGACTTTC
CASSQTGARGANVLTF
>TRBV6-8|medium-sized|TRBJ2-7|14|TRBD2
TGTGCCAGCAGTTCTAGCGGGGTCCTCTACGAGCAGTACTTC
CASSSSGVLYEQYF
>TRBV9|few|TRBJ2-3|14|.
TGTGCCAGCAGCGTAGACCCAGCGGCAGATACGCAGTATTTT
CASSVDPAADTQYF
>TRBV11-3|.|TRBJ1-2|16|TRBD1
TGTGCCAGCAGCTTAGGAGGACAGGACATAAGCTATGGCTACACCTTC
CASSLGGQDISYGYTF
>TRBV18|few|TRBJ2-1|13|.
TGTGCCAGCTCACCAGCAGAGTTCAATGAGCAGTTCTTC
CASSPAEFNEQFF
>TRBV9|medium-sized|TRBJ1-4|15|.
TGTGCCAGCAGCGTAGTCGGGGAGGCTACTGAAAAACTGTTTTTT
CASSVVGEATEKLFF